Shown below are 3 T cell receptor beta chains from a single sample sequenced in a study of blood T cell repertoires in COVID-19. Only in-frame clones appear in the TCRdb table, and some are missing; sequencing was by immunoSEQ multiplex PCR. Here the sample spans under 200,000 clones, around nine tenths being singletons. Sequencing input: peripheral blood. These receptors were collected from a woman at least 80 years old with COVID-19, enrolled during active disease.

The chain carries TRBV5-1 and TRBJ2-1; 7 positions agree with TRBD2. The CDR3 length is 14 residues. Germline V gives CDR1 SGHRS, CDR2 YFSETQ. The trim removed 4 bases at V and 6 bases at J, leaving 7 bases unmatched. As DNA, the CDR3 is TGCGCCAGCAGCAACCCGGGACTAACCAATGAGCAGTTCTTC. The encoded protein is CASSNPGLTNEQFF.

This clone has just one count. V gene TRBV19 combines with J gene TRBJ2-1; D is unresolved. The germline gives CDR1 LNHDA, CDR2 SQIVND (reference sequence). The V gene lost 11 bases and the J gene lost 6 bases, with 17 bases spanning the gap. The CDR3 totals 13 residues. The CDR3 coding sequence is TGTGCCGGTGAGAGTCGTCCATCCAATGAGCAGTTCTTC. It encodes CAGESRPSNEQFF. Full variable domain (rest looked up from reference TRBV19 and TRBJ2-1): DGGITQSPKYLFRKEGQNVTLSCEQNLNHDAMYWYRQDPGQGLRLIYYSQIVNDFQKGDIAEGYSVSREKKESFPLTVTSAQKNPTAFYLCAGESRPSNEQFFGPGTRLTVL.

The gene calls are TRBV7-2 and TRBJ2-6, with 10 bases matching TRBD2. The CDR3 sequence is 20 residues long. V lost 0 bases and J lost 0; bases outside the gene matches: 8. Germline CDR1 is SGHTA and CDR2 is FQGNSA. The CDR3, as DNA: TGTGCCAGCAGCTTAGCGCAGTTGAGCGGGAGGGCCTCTGGGGCCAACGTCCTGACTTTC. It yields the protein CASSLAQLSGRASGANVLTF.